Presented here are 25 T cell receptor beta chains from one specimen sequenced in a study of cytomegalovirus exposure and HLA in healthy donors. PCR amplification relied on 60 Vbeta primers (plus 13 Jbeta primers). Clones were sequenced by immunoSEQ multiplex PCR, and TCRdb holds only the in-frame ones, with some missing. Of more than 80,000 clones listed, roughly four fifths were seen once; the top ten hold roughly 20%. Material for sequencing was PBMCs. The receptors stem from an older woman in good health and CMV-seropositive.

This chain joins TRBV28 and TRBJ1-1; 7 nucleotides line up with TRBD1. The ends lost 10 bases at V and 5 bases at J; junction bases unmatched: 4. The CDR3 is made up of 11 amino acids. Germline V gene lookup returns CDR1 MDHEN and CDR2 SYDVKM. CDR3 sequence reads: CATTGETEAFF. DNA for the CDR3: TGTGCCACTACAGGGGAAACTGAAGCTTTCTTT.

V gene TRBV6-1 combines with J gene TRBJ2-5; TRBD2 is a possible D gene (5 bases). In germline, CDR1 is MNHNS, CDR2 SASEGT. V shed 1 base and J shed 5 bases, with 14 bases lying between them. The CDR3 spans 15 residues. CDR3 bases: TGTGCCAGCAGTGAAGGATGGGGAGTTGGGGAGACCCAGTACTTC. This sequence encodes CASSEGWGVGETQYF.

The chain is built from TRBV7-8 and TRBJ1-2; 8 nucleotides match TRBD1. The J segment lost 1 base and the V segment lost 2 bases, leaving 15 bases of the junction unmatched. The germline V gene encodes CDR1 SGHVS and CDR2 FQNEAQ. This CDR3 has 19 amino acids. The CDR3 bases are TGTGCCAGCAGCTTATTCACTCCGCAGGGGGCGACCTTTAACTATGGCTACACCTTC. As protein: CASSLFTPQGATFNYGYTF.

The chain has TRBV4-1 and TRBJ2-1, with 8 bases that match TRBD2. Germline V CDR1 and CDR2: MGHRA, YSYEKL. The CDR3 is 16 amino acids. The trim removed 5 bases at V and 7 bases at J, leaving 13 bases unmatched. DNA of the CDR3: TGCGCCAGCAGCGAGGGACTAGTTTTTATCGAGAATGAGCAGTTCTTC. It encodes CASSEGLVFIENEQFF.

J is TRBJ2-1 and V is TRBV5-1; D is uncertain. This CDR3 has 15 residues. The V end lost 0 bases, the J end lost 0 bases, and 7 bases lay between the germline ends. CDR1 SGHRS and CDR2 YFSETQ come from the germline V gene. The CDR3 DNA is TGCGCCAGCAGCTTGGCACAGAGCTCCTACAATGAGCAGTTCTTC. Encoded protein: CASSLAQSSYNEQFF. Full variable domain (rest looked up from reference TRBV5-1 and TRBJ2-1): KAGVTQTPRYLIKTRGQQVTLSCSPISGHRSVSWYQQTPGQGLQFLFEYFSETQRNKGNFPGRFSGRQFSNSRSEMNVSTLELGDSALYLCASSLAQSSYNEQFFGPGTRLTVL.

This clone was detected only once. The rearrangement joins TRBV9 to TRBJ1-2, with D possibly being TRBD1 (6 bases). V gave up 3 bases and J gave up 1 base, with 7 bases separating them. Germline V gives CDR1 SGDLS, CDR2 YYNGEE. The CDR3 runs 13 residues. Written as DNA, the CDR3 is TGTGCCAGCAGCGGGACAGTTAACTATGGCTACACCTTC. Its translation is CASSGTVNYGYTF.

The chain couples TRBV7-6 to TRBJ1-1; D gene ambiguous. CDR1 SGHVS and CDR2 FNYEAQ come from the germline V gene. This CDR3 comprises 13 residues. V lost 2 bases to trimming and J lost 1 base, with 5 bases between them. The CDR3 sequence: CASSLRENTEAFF. The CDR3 bases are TGTGCCAGCAGCTTACGGGAGAACACTGAAGCTTTCTTT.

The V and J genes are TRBV5-1 and TRBJ2-1; TRBD2 agrees at 11 bases. The CDR3 is made up of 16 amino acids. V lost 5 bases, J lost 3 bases, and 7 bases stayed unmatched. CDR1 and CDR2 (germline): SGHRS, YFSETQ. In DNA, the CDR3 is TGCGCCAGCAGTGCGGGACTAGCGGCCCTCTACAATGAGCAGTTCTTC. Encoded protein: CASSAGLAALYNEQFF.

The chain is built from TRBV7-3 and TRBJ2-2; D call uncertain. The germline V gene has CDR1 SGHTA and CDR2 FQGTGA. Trimming shortened V by 5 bases and J by 3 bases, and 7 bases separated the two germline ends. The CDR3 contains 13 residues. CDR3: CASSPRYTGELFF. For the CDR3, the DNA is TGTGCCAGCAGCCCGCGCTACACCGGGGAGCTGTTTTTT.

About this clone itself: Additional DNA sequences in this sample encode the identical CDR3. The genes are TRBV6-5 and TRBJ2-7; D is undetermined. This CDR3 comprises 13 residues. Germline V gives CDR1 MNHEY, CDR2 SVGAGI. The V end lost 4 bases, the J end lost 0 bases, and 7 bases lay between the germline ends. DNA for the CDR3: TGTGCCAGCAGTTCCGGCGGCTCCTACGAGCAGTACTTC. This encodes CASSSGGSYEQYF.

This chain connects TRBV10-2 to TRBJ1-1; the D gene is possibly TRBD1 (6 bases). V shed 7 bases and J shed 4 bases, with 22 bases lying between them. Germline-derived CDR1 and CDR2 are WSHSY and SAAADI. The CDR3 spans 16 residues. The CDR3 is CASTPGAGAGSTEAFF. The CDR3 DNA follows: TGCGCCAGCACCCCCGGGGCGGGGGCGGGGAGCACTGAAGCTTTCTTT.

About this clone itself: Within the sample, other DNA sequences also encode this same CDR3. The chain couples TRBV6-5 to TRBJ2-7; maybe TRBD1 (7 bases). The CDR3 is 13 amino acids. Germline values: CDR1 MNHEY, CDR2 SVGAGI. V lost 4 bases, J lost 4 bases, and 11 bases lay in between. The CDR3 region is CASSSGGSYEQYF. The CDR3, as DNA: TGTGCCAGCAGTTCAGGGGGGTCATACGAGCAGTACTTC.

This chain uses TRBV29-1 with TRBJ2-1, with 7 bases identical to TRBD2. The V gene's germline CDR1 is SQVTM and CDR2 ANQGSEA. The CDR3 is made up of 13 amino acids. With 4 bases clipped from V and 6 bases from J, the junction kept 6 bases outside the gene matches. The DNA for the CDR3 is TGCAGCGTTGGGGGACTACCACCCAATGAGCAGTTCTTC. Protein product: CSVGGLPPNEQFF.

This clone came up a few times. The chain has TRBV10-2 and TRBJ1-2; no firm D call. V gave up 4 bases and J gave up 0 bases, with 24 bases separating them. The length of the CDR3 is 19 residues. Germline V gene lookup returns CDR1 WSHSY and CDR2 SAAADI. The CDR3 sequence is CASSARGFGLNIANYGYTF. The DNA of the CDR3 is TGCGCCAGCAGTGCCCGGGGATTTGGCTTAAATATAGCTAACTATGGCTACACCTTC.

The rearrangement joins TRBV29-1 to TRBJ2-3; TRBD1 aligns across 9 bases. The CDR3 runs to 13 residues. CDR1 is SQVTM, CDR2 ANQGSEA, per germline. V trimming: 7 bases; J trimming: 5 bases; junction bases outside the gene matches: 7. The CDR3 loop reads CSGGQGGGDTQYF. CDR3 sequence (DNA): TGCAGCGGGGGACAGGGCGGGGGAGATACGCAGTATTTT.

The genes are TRBV7-9 and TRBJ2-7; 9 bases match TRBD1. J gave up 4 bases and V 2 bases, and 9 bases lay outside the gene matches. This CDR3 has 16 residues. Germline V gene data show CDR1 as SEHNR and CDR2 as FQNEAQ (reference sequence). The DNA for the CDR3 is TGTGCCAGCAGCTTAAGCCGCGACAGGGGGGGATACGAGCAGTACTTC. It codes for CASSLSRDRGGYEQYF.

CDR3 in DNA: TGTGCCGGGGGGACCGGGGATACGCAGTATTTT. Its translation is CAGGTGDTQYF. The chain couples TRBV7-9 to TRBJ2-3, with D maybe TRBD2 (6 bases). V was clipped by 11 bases and J by 6 bases, with 12 bases between them. Germline values: CDR1 SEHNR, CDR2 FQNEAQ (reference sequence). CDR3 length equals 11 residues.

The chain employs TRBV19 and TRBJ1-2; 9 bases align to TRBD1. J gave up 8 bases and V 5 bases, and 9 bases lay outside the gene matches. The length of the CDR3 is 14 residues. CDR1 is LNHDA, CDR2 SQIVND, per germline (reference sequence). The CDR3 loop reads CASSPLGQGGGYTF. CDR3 nucleotide sequence: TGTGCCAGTAGTCCCTTGGGACAGGGAGGAGGCTACACCTTC. Drawing the rest from reference TRBV19 and TRBJ1-2, the complete variable domain is DGGITQSPKYLFRKEGQNVTLSCEQNLNHDAMYWYRQDPGQGLRLIYYSQIVNDFQKGDIAEGYSVSREKKESFPLTVTSAQKNPTAFYLCASSPLGQGGGYTFGSGTRLTVV.

This chain joins TRBV13 and TRBJ2-3; 7 bases are a match to TRBD2. V shed 4 bases, J shed 1 base, and the junction held 5 bases outside the gene matches. CDR3 size: 15 residues. CDR1 and CDR2 from the germline V gene are PRHDT and FYEKMQ (reference sequence). The CDR3, as DNA: TGTGCCAGCAGCTCGCGGGAGCTTGGCACAGATACGCAGTATTTT. Translated: CASSSRELGTDTQYF.

The rearrangement links TRBV28 to TRBJ1-1; TRBD1 matches 7 bases. From germline, CDR1 is MDHEN and CDR2 SYDVKM. The CDR3 is 14 residues long. Unmatched junction bases numbered 3, after V lost 4 bases and J lost 1 base. The CDR3 protein is CASSSGQRNTEAFF. The CDR3 bases are TGTGCCAGCAGTTCGGGACAGCGGAACACTGAAGCTTTCTTT.

This chain links TRBV7-6 with TRBJ2-3; 11 bases are a match to TRBD2. The V gene's germline CDR1 is SGHVS and CDR2 FNYEAQ. This CDR3 comprises 18 residues. The V gene end was trimmed by 1 base and the J gene end by 2 bases; junction bases not matched to a gene: 8. The CDR3 coding sequence is TGTGCCAGCAGCTTAGAGGTAGCGGGAGGGAGTGACACAGATACGCAGTATTTT. It specifies CASSLEVAGGSDTDTQYF.

The chain is built from TRBV5-1 and TRBJ1-1; 10 bases line up with TRBD1. With V trimmed by 3 bases and J by 4 bases, 3 bases remained unmatched. Looked up from germline, CDR1 is SGHRS and CDR2 is YFSETQ. The CDR3 is made up of 14 amino acids. The chain's CDR3 is CASSSGQGTTEAFF. In nucleotides, the CDR3 is TGCGCCAGCAGCTCGGGACAGGGGACCACTGAAGCTTTCTTT.

The rearrangement joins TRBV27 to TRBJ2-1; 8 bases align to TRBD1. Germline V gene sequence: CDR1 MNHEY, CDR2 SMNVEV (reference sequence). Germline trimming cut 7 bases from V and 8 bases from J; bases unmatched to any gene: 16. The CDR3 has 16 amino acids. The CDR3 region is CASTPSTGQGAHEQFF. The CDR3 bases are TGTGCCAGCACCCCGTCTACTGGACAGGGAGCCCATGAGCAGTTCTTC.

The rearrangement links TRBV5-1 to TRBJ2-2; D is possibly TRBD2 (5 bases). Trimming cost V 0 bases and J 6 bases, with 9 bases left between them. CDR3 length: 14 residues. Germline lookup yields CDR1 SGHRS and CDR2 YFSETQ. The CDR3 coding sequence is TGCGCCAGCAGCTTGGGAGGGCCCGCCGGGGAGCTGTTTTTT. This translates into CASSLGGPAGELFF.

The chain couples TRBV21-1 to TRBJ1-5; no check of the table's D call, TRBD1, against the DNA was made. TRBV21-1 counts as a pseudogene. The CDR3 spans 19 residues. CDR3: CASSKTGFSPGNGNQPQHF. The DNA for the CDR3 is TGTGCCAGCAGCAAAACAGGGTTCTCCCCGGGAAACGGCAATCAGCCCCAGCATTTT.